What follows describes a single T cell receptor (beta chain). Its specificity is not known. The source of the sample is a study of tumor-infiltrating lymphocytes in localized non-small cell lung cancer. Data came from immunoSEQ multiplex PCR; TCRdb stores just in-frame clones and leaves some out. Of approximately 12,000 clones listed, 82% are singletons. Whole-study results and caveats: T-cell fraction did not differ between immunotypes IM1 and IM2.

V shed 3 bases and J 6 bases; nucleotides not matched to a gene: 11. Per germline, CDR1 ENHRY and CDR2 SYGVKD. This CDR3 has 17 amino acids. The chain employs TRBV10-3 and TRBJ2-2, with 9 nucleotides matching TRBD1. The receptor was derived from a human donor with non-small cell lung cancer. Sequencing input: uninvolved lung tissue not adjacent to the tumor. For the CDR3, the DNA is TGTGCCATCAGTGATAACAGGGGGCGCAGGGAGGCCGGGGAGCTGTTTTTT. Encoded protein: CAISDNRGRREAGELFF.